Below are 29 T cell receptor beta chains sequenced from a single sample in a study of patients and donors after allogeneic stem cell transplantation. TCRdb analysed the RT-PCR reads with MiXCR anew, one entry per CDR3 protein. The data hold approximately 200,000 distinct CDR3 sequences, with over 12% observed a single time. The specimen was blood, either unsorted or a sorted T cell fraction (not recorded which). Receptor source: a human donor who was either an allogeneic HSCT recipient or a stem cell or donor lymphocyte infusion donor (not recorded which). It is not recorded whose cells these are; they may come from a transplant donor.

This clonotype appeared many times. This rearrangement joins TRBV5-1 to TRBJ2-1; D may be TRBD1 or TRBD2 (5 bases each). This CDR3 has 14 amino acids. Germline values: CDR1 SGHRS, CDR2 YFSETQ. Trimming took 5 bases from V and 5 from J, leaving 14 bases between them. This chain's CDR3 is CASRGVLGDNEQFF. DNA for the CDR3: TGCGCCAGCAGGGGGGTTCTTGGAGACAATGAGCAGTTCTTC.

V and J are TRBV6-1 and TRBJ1-1; D remains unclear. With 4 bases removed from V and 4 bases from J, the gap between germline ends came to 10 bases. Germline loops: CDR1 MNHNS, CDR2 SASEGT. The CDR3 is made up of 13 amino acids. The CDR3 coding sequence is TGTGCCAGCAGTGGGAGGGCCGGCACTGAAGCTTTCTTT. Protein sequence: CASSGRAGTEAFF.

This clonotype turned up a few times. The chain uses TRBV11-1 and TRBJ2-3; tentatively, D is TRBD2 (5 bases). Trimming cost V 0 bases and J 3 bases, with 10 bases left between them. Germline V CDR1 and CDR2: SGHAT, FQDESV (reference sequence). The CDR3 sequence is 15 residues long. Written as DNA, the CDR3 is TGTGCCAGCAGCTTAGCCAACCGGGGTACAGATACGCAGTATTTT. It encodes CASSLANRGTDTQYF. Full variable domain (rest looked up from reference TRBV11-1 and TRBJ2-3): EAEVAQSPRYKITEKSQAVAFWCDPISGHATLYWYRQILGQGPELLVQFQDESVVDDSQLPKDRFSAERLKGVDSTLKIQPAELGDSAMYLCASSLANRGTDTQYFGPGTRLTVL.

This chain uses TRBV7-2 with TRBJ2-3, with a weak D call TRBD2 (5 bases). The V and J ends lost 8 bases and 6 bases respectively, with 21 bases between them. The germline V gene encodes CDR1 SGHTA and CDR2 FQGNSA. The CDR3 consists of 15 residues. The CDR3: CASRPRATTVDTQYF. The CDR3 nucleotides are TGTGCCAGCCGGCCCCGGGCGACTACAGTGGATACGCAGTATTTT.

This clonotype was found once. V and J are TRBV3-1 and TRBJ2-2; TRBD2 matches 15 bases. CDR3 size: 15 residues. CDR1 LGHDT and CDR2 YNNKEL come from the germline V gene (reference sequence). V was clipped by 6 bases and J by 4 bases; unmatched bases: 0. CDR3 amino acids: CASRGLAGGTGELFF. The CDR3 coding sequence is TGTGCCAGCAGGGGACTAGCGGGAGGCACCGGGGAGCTGTTTTTT.

A few counts support this clonotype. V is TRBV12-3 or TRBV12-4 and J is TRBJ1-1; unclear D gene. The CDR3 length is 14 residues. Trimming pared 3 bases from V and 1 base from J, leaving 9 bases between. The CDR3 reads CASSLTRQNTEAFF. The CDR3 DNA reads TGTGCCAGCAGTTTGACACGGCAGAACACTGAAGCTTTCTTT.

This clonotype was observed a handful of times. This chain joins TRBV7-6 and TRBJ1-1; D uncertain. The CDR3 is made up of 13 amino acids. Germline CDR1 SGHVS, CDR2 FNYEAQ. The V gene lost 2 bases and the J gene lost 1 base, with 5 bases spanning the gap. The CDR3 DNA sequence: TGTGCCAGCAGCTTATGGACGAACACTGAAGCTTTCTTT. It translates to CASSLWTNTEAFF.

At least ten counts were recorded for this clonotype. The gene calls are TRBV10-3 and TRBJ2-3, with 11 nucleotides matching TRBD2. Germline CDR1 reads ENHRY; CDR2 reads SYGVKD. The CDR3 sequence is 17 residues long. V was pared by 4 bases and J by 2 bases, with 8 bases of the junction left unmatched. The CDR3 reads CAISGTVLAGDTDTQYF. Here the CDR3 DNA reads TGTGCCATCAGTGGAACGGTACTAGCGGGGGACACAGATACGCAGTATTTT.

This rearrangement joins TRBV4-2 to TRBJ2-2; 7 bases line up with TRBD2. Unmatched junction bases numbered 7, after V lost 0 bases and J lost 6 bases. This CDR3 comprises 16 residues. In germline, CDR1 is LGHNA, CDR2 YNFKEQ. CDR3 protein: CASSQDRAGLPGELFF. CDR3 nucleotide sequence: TGTGCCAGCAGCCAAGATCGAGCGGGGTTGCCCGGGGAGCTGTTTTTT.

This rearrangement joins TRBV20-1 to TRBJ2-7; perhaps TRBD2 as D (7 bases). The CDR3 has 14 residues. CDR1 is DFQATT, CDR2 SNEGSKA, per germline (reference sequence). The V gene lost 5 bases and the J gene lost 3 bases, with 17 bases spanning the gap. CDR3 coding DNA: TGCAGTGCTCCCTTCGCGAGGGGGGGCTACGAGCAGTACTTC. This encodes CSAPFARGGYEQYF.

The table lists this clonotype with a few counts. The chain combines TRBV15 with TRBJ2-2, with TRBD1 as a possible D gene (6 bases). The CDR3 has 16 residues. Germline V gene sequence: CDR1 LNHNV, CDR2 YYDKDF (reference sequence). V lost 5 bases and J 7 bases, leaving 20 bases between the germline ends. The CDR3 loop is CATSGDTPFGVGELFF. Written as DNA, the CDR3 is TGTGCCACCAGCGGGGACACCCCCTTTGGGGTCGGGGAGCTGTTTTTT.

In this sample, this clonotype turned up many times. The rearrangement uses TRBV5-5 and TRBJ2-5; D may be TRBD1 or TRBD2 (5 bases each). Trimming stripped 0 bases from V and 4 bases from J, with 13 bases between. The germline CDR1 and CDR2 sequences are SGHKS and YYEKEE (reference sequence). The CDR3 runs 15 residues. This chain's CDR3 is CASSLERGRIETQYF. CDR3 nucleotide sequence: TGTGCCAGCAGCTTGGAACGGGGCCGGATAGAGACCCAGTACTTC. Full variable domain (remainder filled in from reference TRBV5-5 and TRBJ2-5): DAGVTQSPTHLIKTRGQQVTLRCSPISGHKSVSWYQQVLGQGPQFIFQYYEKEERGRGNFPDRFSARQFPNYSSELNVNALLLGDSALYLCASSLERGRIETQYFGPGTRLLVL.

At least ten counts were recorded for this clonotype. This chain joins TRBV6-1 and TRBJ2-7, with TRBD2 as a possible D gene (5 bases). The CDR3 loop spans 14 amino acids. The V end lost 6 bases, the J end lost 2 bases, and 14 bases lay between the germline ends. Germline assignment: CDR1 MNHNS and CDR2 SASEGT. The CDR3 nucleotides are TGTGCCAGCAGCCCCGCGCGGGCCCCCTACGAGCAGTACTTC. It translates to CASSPARAPYEQYF.

This clonotype was found a few times. The gene calls are TRBV4-1 and TRBJ2-5, with D possibly being TRBD2 (6 bases). The V end lost 1 base, the J end lost 5 bases, and 8 bases lay between the germline ends. This CDR3 has 13 amino acids. Germline loops: CDR1 MGHRA, CDR2 YSYEKL. CDR3 bases: TGCGCCAGCAGCCAAGTACTAGCCGAGACCCAGTACTTC. Translated, it gives CASSQVLAETQYF.

This clonotype has just a few counts. The V call is TRBV6-1, the J call TRBJ1-4; no reliable D call. V lost 2 bases and J lost 6, with 1 base in between. Per germline, CDR1 MNHNS and CDR2 SASEGT. This CDR3 has 11 residues. The CDR3, as DNA: TGTGCCAGCAGTGAATATGAAAAACTGTTTTTT. Protein product: CASSEYEKLFF.

This clonotype was counted only a few times. The V and J genes are TRBV11-2 and TRBJ2-3, with 9 positions matching TRBD2. V shed 1 base and J 0 bases; nucleotides not matched to a gene: 8. The CDR3 extends over 18 amino acids. The germline V gene encodes CDR1 SGHAT and CDR2 FQNNGV. The CDR3 sequence: CASSLVVSSGASTDTQYF. The CDR3 DNA reads as TGTGCCAGCAGCTTAGTGGTATCTAGCGGGGCGAGCACAGATACGCAGTATTTT.

This clonotype was detected many times. This chain links TRBV7-2 with TRBJ2-1, with D unresolved. Trimming pared 0 bases from V and 2 bases from J, leaving 8 bases between. Germline CDR1 reads SGHTA; CDR2 reads FQGNSA. The CDR3 is 15 residues long. The CDR3 loop reads CASSLAFGPYNEQFF. The CDR3 DNA reads as TGTGCCAGCAGCTTAGCCTTTGGCCCCTACAATGAGCAGTTCTTC.

This clonotype came up many times. The genes are TRBV6-1 and TRBJ1-1; maybe TRBD1 (6 bases). The CDR3 consists of 12 residues. Per germline, CDR1 MNHNS and CDR2 SASEGT. Trimming stripped 8 bases from V and 6 bases from J, with 13 bases between. CDR3 DNA: TGTGCCAGCCTTAGGGGGGCCGCTGAAGCTTTCTTT. Its protein product is CASLRGAAEAFF.

At least ten counts were recorded for this clonotype. This sequence joins TRBV20-1 and TRBJ2-1; 7 bases fit TRBD2. Trimming took 5 bases from V and 8 from J; bases not matched to a gene: 12. CDR3 length: 14 residues. Germline assignment: CDR1 DFQATT and CDR2 SNEGSKA (reference sequence). The chain's CDR3 is CSALAGTREDEQFF. In DNA, the CDR3 is TGCAGTGCTTTAGCGGGCACCCGTGAGGATGAGCAGTTCTTC.

In DNA, the CDR3 is TGTGCCAGCATTGGGGGGCTGGGGGGGGGGAGAGGTGAAAAACTGTTTTTT. This translates into CASIGGLGGGRGEKLFF. This chain uses TRBV27 with TRBJ1-4, with D possibly being TRBD1 (6 bases). Germline V gene lookup returns CDR1 MNHEY and CDR2 SMNVEV (reference sequence). The CDR3 length is 17 residues. V lost 7 bases to trimming and J lost 7 bases, with 25 bases between them.

The chain couples TRBV14 to TRBJ1-1, with 7 positions matching TRBD1. V lost 0 bases to trimming and J lost 0 bases; unmatched junction nucleotides: 4. CDR1 is SGHDN, CDR2 FVKESK, per germline. This CDR3 has 16 amino acids. CDR3 nucleotide sequence: TGTGCCAGCAGCCAAGACAGGGGGAATCTGAACACTGAAGCTTTCTTT. Its translation is CASSQDRGNLNTEAFF.

This clonotype appeared a single time. V is TRBV30 and J is TRBJ2-7, with 10 bases fitting TRBD2. The CDR3 extends over 14 amino acids. The V segment lost 8 bases and the J segment 7 bases; nucleotides outside the gene matches: 14. Germline loops: CDR1 GTSNPN, CDR2 SVGIG (reference sequence). This CDR3 reads CAIALSGLASEQYF. In nucleotides, the CDR3 is TGTGCCATAGCACTATCGGGACTAGCGAGTGAGCAGTACTTC.

This chain links TRBV18 with TRBJ2-7; D remains unclear. The germline V gene has CDR1 KGHSH and CDR2 LQKENI. CDR3 size: 13 residues. V was pared by 6 bases and J by 6 bases, with 15 bases between. The CDR3 region has the DNA TGTGCCAGCTCCCAGGTTAGGGCCGGCGAGCAGTACTTC. This codes for CASSQVRAGEQYF.

The chain recombines TRBV6-2 or TRBV6-3 with TRBJ1-1; D may be TRBD1 (5 bases). Trimming cost V 7 bases and J 5 bases, with 17 bases left between them. In germline, CDR1 is MNHEY, CDR2 SVGEGT. This CDR3 contains 14 residues. The CDR3 protein is CASIGRGPETEAFF. CDR3 DNA: TGTGCCAGCATTGGCCGGGGCCCGGAGACTGAAGCTTTCTTT.

The chain carries TRBV7-6 and TRBJ2-3; D remains ambiguous. From germline, CDR1 is SGHVS and CDR2 FNYEAQ. The length of the CDR3 is 16 residues. V was trimmed by 0 bases and J by 2 bases, leaving 12 bases between them. The CDR3 DNA is TGTGCCAGCAGCTTAGCGTCAACGGGTGTCACAGATACGCAGTATTTT. It codes for CASSLASTGVTDTQYF.

This chain connects TRBV7-3 to TRBJ2-1; 16 nucleotides agree with TRBD2. CDR3 length: 20 amino acids. Germline lookup yields CDR1 SGHTA and CDR2 FQGTGA. V was clipped by 5 bases and J by 2 bases; unmatched bases: 12. The CDR3 nucleotides are TGTGCCAGCAGCCCCTCGGTGGGGACTAGCGGGAGGGTCGCCTACAATGAGCAGTTCTTC. Translating gives CASSPSVGTSGRVAYNEQFF.

This clonotype was seen ten or more times. This rearrangement joins TRBV5-6 to TRBJ2-3, with 7 bases identical to TRBD2. Germline CDR1 SGHDT, CDR2 YYEEEE. This CDR3 spans 14 amino acids. V shed 0 bases and J 4 bases; nucleotides not matched to a gene: 2. The CDR3 here is CASSLGLAADTQYF. Written as DNA, the CDR3 is TGTGCCAGCAGCTTGGGACTAGCTGCAGATACGCAGTATTTT.

There are many counts of this clonotype. The chain employs TRBV24-1 and TRBJ2-6; D is unresolved. Germline CDR1 KGHDR, CDR2 SFDVKD. With 7 bases removed from V and 1 base from J, the gap between germline ends came to 4 bases. The CDR3 length is 13 residues. Here the CDR3 DNA reads TGTGCCACCAGCCCATCTGGGGCCAACGTCCTGACTTTC. It is translated as CATSPSGANVLTF.

This clonotype was counted at least ten times. In DNA, the CDR3 is TGTGCCAGCAGGGGGACTAGCGGGAGGGGCACAGATACGCAGTATTTT. Amino acid sequence: CASRGTSGRGTDTQYF. The gene calls are TRBV3-1 and TRBJ2-3, with TRBD2 identical over 16 bases. Losses at the gene ends were 6 bases for V and 1 base for J; bases not matched to a gene: 1. This CDR3 region has 16 residues. Germline V lookup: CDR1 LGHDT, CDR2 YNNKEL (reference sequence).